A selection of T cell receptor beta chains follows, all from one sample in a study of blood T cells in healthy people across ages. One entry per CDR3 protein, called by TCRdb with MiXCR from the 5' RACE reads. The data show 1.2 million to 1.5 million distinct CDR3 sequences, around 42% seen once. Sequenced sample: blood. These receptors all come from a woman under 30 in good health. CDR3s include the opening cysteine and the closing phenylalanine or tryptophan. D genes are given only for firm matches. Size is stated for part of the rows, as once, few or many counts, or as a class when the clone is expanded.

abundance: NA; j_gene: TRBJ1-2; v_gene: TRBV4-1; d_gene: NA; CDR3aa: CASSQDGRRDYCYTF; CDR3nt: TGCGCCAGCAGCCAAGATGGGCGCAGGGACTATTGCTACACCTTC
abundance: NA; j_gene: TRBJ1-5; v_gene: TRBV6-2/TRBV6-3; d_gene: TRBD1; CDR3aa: CASSEDRGTQPQHF; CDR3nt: TGTGCCAGCAGTGAGGACAGGGGGACTCAGCCCCAGCATTTT
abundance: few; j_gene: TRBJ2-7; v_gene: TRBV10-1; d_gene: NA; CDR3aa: CASSSMVNYEQYF; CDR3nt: TGCGCCAGCAGTTCGATGGTAAATTACGAGCAGTACTTC
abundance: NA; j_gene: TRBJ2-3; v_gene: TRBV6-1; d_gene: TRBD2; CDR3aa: CASRILAGAADTQYF; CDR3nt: TGTGCCAGCAGAATCCTAGCGGGGGCCGCAGATACGCAGTATTTT
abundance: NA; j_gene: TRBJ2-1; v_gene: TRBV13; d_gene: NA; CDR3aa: CASSRIGGADEQFF; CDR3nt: TGTGCCAGCAGCCGTATAGGGGGGGCGGATGAGCAGTTCTTC
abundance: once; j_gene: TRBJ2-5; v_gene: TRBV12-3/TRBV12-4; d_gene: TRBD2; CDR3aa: CASSLVAGGGRETQYF; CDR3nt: TGTGCCAGCAGTTTAGTAGCGGGAGGAGGGAGAGAGACCCAGTACTTC
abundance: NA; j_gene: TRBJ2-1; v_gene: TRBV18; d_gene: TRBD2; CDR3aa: CASSLTSLEDEQFF; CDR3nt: TGTGCCAGCTCACTGACTAGCTTGGAAGATGAGCAGTTCTTC
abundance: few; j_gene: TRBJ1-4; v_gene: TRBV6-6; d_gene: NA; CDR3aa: CASTKAGPNEKLFF; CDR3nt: TGTGCCAGCACCAAGGCGGGCCCTAATGAAAAACTGTTTTTT
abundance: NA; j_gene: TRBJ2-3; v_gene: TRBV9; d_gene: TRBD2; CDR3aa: CASSERGGVDTQYF; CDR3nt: TGTGCCAGCAGTGAGCGGGGGGGAGTGGATACGCAGTATTTT
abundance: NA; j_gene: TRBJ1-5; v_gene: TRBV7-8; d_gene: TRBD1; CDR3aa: CASSARDRGNQPQHF; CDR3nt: TGTGCCAGCAGCGCGCGGGACAGGGGCAATCAGCCCCAGCATTTT
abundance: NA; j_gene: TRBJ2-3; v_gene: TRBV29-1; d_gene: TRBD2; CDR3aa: CRSHPLGRAGVSTDTQYF; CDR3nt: TGCAGATCTCACCCTTTGGGGAGAGCGGGAGTGAGCACAGATACGCAGTATTTT
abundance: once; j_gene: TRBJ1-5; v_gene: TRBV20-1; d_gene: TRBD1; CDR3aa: CSAPGQRGPYSNQPQHF; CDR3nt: TGCAGTGCGCCGGGACAGAGGGGACCTTATAGCAATCAGCCCCAGCATTTT
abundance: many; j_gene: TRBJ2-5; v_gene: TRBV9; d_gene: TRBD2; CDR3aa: CASSAALLAGQETQYF; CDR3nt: TGTGCCAGCAGCGCCGCATTACTAGCGGGGCAAGAGACCCAGTACTTC
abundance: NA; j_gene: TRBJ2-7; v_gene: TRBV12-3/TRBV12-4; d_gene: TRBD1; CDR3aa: CASSSSPNPGQGNEQYF; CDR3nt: TGTGCCAGCAGTTCGTCGCCCAATCCGGGACAGGGGAATGAGCAGTACTTC
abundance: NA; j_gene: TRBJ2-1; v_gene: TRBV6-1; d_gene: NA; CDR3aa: CASSEAGVNNEQFF; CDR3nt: TGTGCCAGCAGTGAGGCAGGGGTGAACAATGAGCAGTTCTTC
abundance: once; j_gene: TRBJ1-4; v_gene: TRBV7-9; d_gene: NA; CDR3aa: CASSPLREAAINEKLFF; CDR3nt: TGTGCCAGCAGCCCTCTGCGTGAGGCCGCGATAAATGAAAAACTGTTTTTT
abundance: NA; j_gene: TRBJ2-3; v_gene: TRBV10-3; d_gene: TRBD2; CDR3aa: CAISDGGGLREDTQYF; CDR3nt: TGTGCCATCAGTGACGGGGGGGGGTTACGGGAAGATACGCAGTATTTT
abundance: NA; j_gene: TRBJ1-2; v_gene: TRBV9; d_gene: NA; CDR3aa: CASSVPNSPYGYTF; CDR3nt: TGTGCCAGCAGCGTCCCAAACAGCCCCTATGGCTACACCTTC
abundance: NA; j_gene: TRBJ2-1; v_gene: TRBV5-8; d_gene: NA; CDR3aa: CASSFGGPATLNEQFF; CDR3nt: TGTGCCAGCAGCTTCGGGGGACCCGCGACTCTCAATGAGCAGTTCTTC
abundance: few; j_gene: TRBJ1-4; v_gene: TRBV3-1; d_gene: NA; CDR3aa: CASSQGYGTTNEKLFF; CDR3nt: TGTGCCAGCAGCCAAGGGTATGGGACAACTAATGAAAAACTGTTTTTT
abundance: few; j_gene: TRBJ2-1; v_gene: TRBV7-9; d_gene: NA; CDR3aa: CASSLRPEQFF; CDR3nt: TGTGCCAGCAGCTTAAGGCCTGAGCAGTTCTTC
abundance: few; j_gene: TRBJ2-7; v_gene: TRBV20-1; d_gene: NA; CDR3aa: CSARDSGKTYEQYF; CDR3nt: TGCAGTGCTAGAGATTCGGGCAAGACCTACGAGCAGTACTTC
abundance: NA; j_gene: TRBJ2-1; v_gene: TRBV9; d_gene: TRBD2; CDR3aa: CASSATSGGNNEQFF; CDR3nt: TGTGCCAGCAGCGCAACTAGCGGGGGGAACAATGAGCAGTTCTTC
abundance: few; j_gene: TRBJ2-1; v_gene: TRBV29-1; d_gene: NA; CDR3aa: CSVTEILGKASGEQFF; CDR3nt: TGCAGCGTAACCGAAATATTAGGGAAGGCCAGCGGGGAGCAGTTCTTC
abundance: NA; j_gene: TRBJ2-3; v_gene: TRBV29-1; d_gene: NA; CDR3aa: CNVLRGNPTDTQYF; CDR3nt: TGCAACGTATTACGCGGCAACCCCACAGATACGCAGTATTTT
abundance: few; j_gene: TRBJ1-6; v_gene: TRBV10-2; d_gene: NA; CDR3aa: CASMGESLSPLHF; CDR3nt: TGCGCCAGCATGGGGGAGAGTCTTTCACCCCTCCACTTT
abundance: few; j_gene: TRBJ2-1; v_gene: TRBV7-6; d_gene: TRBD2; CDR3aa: CASRSSGTSGRGGEQFF; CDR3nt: TGTGCCAGCAGGTCCTCCGGGACTAGCGGGAGGGGCGGTGAGCAGTTCTTC
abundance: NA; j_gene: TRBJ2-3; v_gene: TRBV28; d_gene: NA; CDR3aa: CASSLRRNTRTDTQYF; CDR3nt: TGTGCCAGCAGTTTACGCCGGAATACTCGCACAGATACGCAGTATTTT
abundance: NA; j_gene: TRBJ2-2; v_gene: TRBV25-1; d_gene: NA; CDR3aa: CASSEGRGAAGELFF; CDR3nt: TGTGCCAGCAGTGAGGGGAGAGGAGCCGCCGGGGAGCTGTTTTTT